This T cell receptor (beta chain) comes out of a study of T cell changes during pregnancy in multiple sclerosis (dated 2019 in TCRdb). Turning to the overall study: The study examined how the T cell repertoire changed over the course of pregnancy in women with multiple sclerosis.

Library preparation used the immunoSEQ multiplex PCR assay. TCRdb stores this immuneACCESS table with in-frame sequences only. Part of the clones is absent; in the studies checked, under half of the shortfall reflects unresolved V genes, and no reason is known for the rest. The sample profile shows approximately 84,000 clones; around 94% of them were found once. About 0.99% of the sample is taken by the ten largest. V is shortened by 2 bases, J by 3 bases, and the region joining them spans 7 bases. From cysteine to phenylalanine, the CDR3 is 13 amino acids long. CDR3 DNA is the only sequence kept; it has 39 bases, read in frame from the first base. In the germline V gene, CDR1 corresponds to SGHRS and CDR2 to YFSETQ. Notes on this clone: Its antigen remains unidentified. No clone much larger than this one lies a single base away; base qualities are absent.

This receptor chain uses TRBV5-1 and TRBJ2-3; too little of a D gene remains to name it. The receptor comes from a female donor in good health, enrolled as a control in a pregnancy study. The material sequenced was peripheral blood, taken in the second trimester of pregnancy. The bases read TGCGCCAGCAGCTTTGGCCTGACAGATACGCAGTATTTT. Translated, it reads CASSFGLTDTQYF.